One and the same sample provided the 12 T cell receptor beta chains below, sequenced in a study of human T cells and chemical hapten exposure. As to time point: pre-sensitization, week 0. The treatment is: therapeutic diphenylcyclopropenone sensitization with weekly scalp DPC. TCRdb fed the RACE reads into MiXCR, producing one record per CDR3 protein. The repertoire consists of about 87,000 distinct CDR3 sequences, with 9.6% occurring once and the leading ten covering around 4%. The specimen was whole blood, collected in connection with sensitization to the hapten diphenylcyclopropenone (DPC). The origin of the receptors is a woman aged 40 to 50 with alopecia areata. Some clones in this sample may be carry-over from other donors' samples.

This clonotype has only a few counts. The chain employs TRBV19 and TRBJ2-7; D is uncertain. The CDR3 has 14 residues. Germline V gene sequence: CDR1 LNHDA, CDR2 SQIVND (reference sequence). V was pared by 5 bases and J by 7 bases, with 18 bases between. CDR3 in amino acids: CASSPPGPPSEQYF. The DNA of the CDR3 is TGTGCCAGTAGTCCTCCTGGGCCACCCTCTGAGCAGTACTTC.

The chain couples TRBV7-2 to TRBJ2-7, with D tentatively TRBD1 (5 bases). Germline V CDR1 and CDR2: SGHTA, FQGNSA. V was cut by 5 bases and J by 1 base, with 15 bases left in between. The length of the CDR3 is 15 residues. CDR3 loop: CASSLPPTDSYEQYF. Here the CDR3 DNA reads TGTGCCAGCAGCCTACCACCGACAGATTCCTACGAGCAGTACTTC.

This clonotype was recorded many times. This chain joins TRBV20-1 and TRBJ1-5, with D unresolved. This CDR3 spans 13 amino acids. V was cut by 4 bases and J by 0 bases, with 7 bases left in between. Per germline, CDR1 DFQATT and CDR2 SNEGSKA (reference sequence). CDR3 sequence (DNA): TGCAGTGCTATCGGGTCTAGCAATCAGCCCCAGCATTTT. Protein sequence: CSAIGSSNQPQHF.

This clonotype appeared a few times. The gene calls are TRBV18 and TRBJ2-5; D perhaps matches TRBD1 (5 bases). The CDR3 extends over 14 amino acids. Germline CDR1 is KGHSH and CDR2 is LQKENI. V lost 1 base and J 5 bases, leaving 11 bases between the germline ends. CDR3 in amino acids: CASSPLTATETQYF. The CDR3 DNA reads TGTGCCAGCTCACCACTGACAGCCACCGAGACCCAGTACTTC.

The J gene is TRBJ2-2, the V gene TRBV20-1, with D perhaps TRBD2 (7 bases). The CDR3 is 16 amino acids. Germline CDR1 is DFQATT and CDR2 is SNEGSKA (reference sequence). Deletions cut 5 bases from V and 3 bases from J, with 19 bases between. The CDR3 loop reads CSAEKGRGPDTGELFF. CDR3 nucleotides: TGCAGTGCTGAAAAGGGGCGGGGGCCGGACACCGGGGAGCTGTTTTTT.

This clonotype showed up just a few times. The chain uses TRBV7-3 and TRBJ1-1, with unresolved D. Trimming left V 2 bases short and J 3 bases short, with 7 bases between. This CDR3 spans 13 amino acids. CDR1 and CDR2 from the germline V gene are SGHTA and FQGTGA. CDR3 DNA sequence: TGTGCCAGCAGCTTAGGTACCTACACTGAAGCTTTCTTT. Translation gives CASSLGTYTEAFF.

J is TRBJ2-2 and V is TRBV18; D uncertain. CDR1 is KGHSH, CDR2 LQKENI, per germline. The V and J ends lost 2 bases and 1 base respectively, with 5 bases between them. This CDR3 is built from 14 residues. The CDR3 spells CASSPGWNTGELFF. CDR3 in DNA: TGTGCCAGCTCACCAGGGTGGAACACCGGGGAGCTGTTTTTT.

In its sample, this clonotype was seen many times. This chain links TRBV12-3 or TRBV12-4 with TRBJ1-2; 12 bases fit TRBD1. V was pared by 3 bases and J by 7 bases, with 6 bases of the junction left unmatched. The CDR3 has 15 amino acids. The CDR3 nucleotides read TGTGCCAGCAGTTTCGCCGGGACAGGGGGCGGTGGCTACACCTTC. Translating gives CASSFAGTGGGGYTF.

At least ten counts were recorded for this clonotype. The rearrangement joins TRBV5-1 to TRBJ1-1; D possibly corresponds to TRBD1 (5 bases). This CDR3 region has 15 residues. Trimming took off 0 bases at V and 1 base at J, with 10 bases between the two ends. CDR1 SGHRS and CDR2 YFSETQ come from the germline V gene. CDR3 in amino acids: CASSLAGTGNTEAFF. The CDR3, as DNA: TGCGCCAGCAGCTTGGCCGGGACTGGGAACACTGAAGCTTTCTTT.

Ten or more counts support this clonotype. This chain links TRBV6-1 with TRBJ2-1, with TRBD2 identical over 10 bases. There are 17 residues in the CDR3. V dropped 6 bases and J dropped 8; count of bases not matched to a gene: 16. Germline V lookup: CDR1 MNHNS, CDR2 SASEGT. The CDR3 reads CASRLTGPSGGYDEQFF. CDR3 nucleotides: TGTGCCAGCAGGTTAACAGGGCCTAGCGGGGGCTATGATGAGCAGTTCTTC.

This clonotype was observed many times. J is TRBJ2-5 and V is TRBV12-3 or TRBV12-4; either TRBD1 or TRBD2 may supply D (5 bases each). Trimming cost V 6 bases and J 2 bases, with 16 bases left between them. CDR3 length equals 15 residues. The CDR3 nucleotides read TGTGCCAGCAGATCTGGGACGGTCGTTCAAGAGACCCAGTACTTC. Translated: CASRSGTVVQETQYF.

Many counts were recorded for this clonotype. V and J are TRBV7-2 and TRBJ2-7, with 12 bases lining up with TRBD2. Germline V gene sequence: CDR1 SGHTA, CDR2 FQGNSA. The CDR3 is made up of 15 amino acids. The trim removed 4 bases at V and 1 base at J, leaving 2 bases unmatched. The CDR3: CASSWTSGESYEQYF. CDR3 sequence (DNA): TGTGCCAGCAGCTGGACTAGCGGGGAGTCCTACGAGCAGTACTTC.